What follows are 9 T cell receptor beta chains derived from one specimen sequenced in a study of regulatory T cells in long-lasting Graves disease. Time point described: newly diagnosed GD, antithyroid drugs for less than 3 months. With RNA extracted from PBMCs as input, the TCR library was made. Arm-PCR of CDR3 regions with iRepertoire HTBI primers generated TCR beta libraries. One entry per CDR3 protein results from TCRdb running MiXCR on the multiplex PCR reads. Altogether under 300,000 distinct CDR3 sequences are present, around 20% being singletons, with the ten largest covering roughly 13%. Source: peripheral blood mononuclear cells (PBMCs), taken at new diagnosis, from a patient treated with antithyroid drugs. The source is a female donor with Graves disease.

CDR3 residues: CASSHDGRGYPYNEQFF. The CDR3 bases are TGTGCCAGCAGTCACGACGGGCGAGGGTATCCCTACAATGAGCAGTTCTTC. J is TRBJ2-1 and V is TRBV6-1, with D tentatively TRBD2 (5 bases). This CDR3 comprises 17 residues. Germline V lookup: CDR1 MNHNS, CDR2 SASEGT. The V end lost 5 bases, the J end lost 2 bases, and 19 bases lay between the germline ends.

This clonotype was picked up many times. This chain uses TRBV7-2 with TRBJ2-2, with 10 bases matching TRBD2. Germline loops: CDR1 SGHTA, CDR2 FQGNSA. After removal of 2 bases from V and 5 bases from J, the junction contained 2 bases not matched to a gene. The CDR3 spans 15 residues. The CDR3 region has the DNA TGTGCCAGCAGCTTATCTAGCGGGGGTACCGGGGAGCTGTTTTTT. It yields the protein CASSLSSGGTGELFF.

Note on this clonotype: A much larger clone sits a single nucleotide away, making a read error possible. J is TRBJ2-3 and V is TRBV29-1, with D possibly being TRBD2 (6 bases). Trimming took off 4 bases at V and 0 bases at J, with 14 bases between the two ends. The germline V gene has CDR1 SQVTM and CDR2 ANQGSEA. This CDR3 is 15 amino acids long. The CDR3 sequence: CSVVAGFTSTDTQYF. The CDR3 coding sequence is TGCAGCGTTGTGGCGGGGTTTACTAGCACAGATACGCAGTATTTT.

This clonotype was detected ten times or more. The chain employs TRBV4-1 and TRBJ1-4; D ambiguous. This CDR3 has 16 residues. V was pared by 1 base and J by 3 bases, with 12 bases between. The germline V gene has CDR1 MGHRA and CDR2 YSYEKL. The CDR3 DNA follows: TGCGCCAGCAGCCAAGGAGGAACACGGGCTAATGAAAAACTGTTTTTT. Protein: CASSQGGTRANEKLFF.

The rearrangement links TRBV9 to TRBJ2-2; D is uncertain. This CDR3 spans 14 amino acids. Looked up from germline, CDR1 is SGDLS and CDR2 is YYNGEE. With 0 bases removed from V and 4 bases from J, the gap between germline ends came to 7 bases. CDR3 region: CASSVGVLTGELFF. CDR3 DNA: TGTGCCAGCAGCGTAGGTGTTCTCACCGGGGAGCTGTTTTTT. The complete variable domain, with remaining parts taken from reference TRBV9 and TRBJ2-2, reads DSGVTQTPKHLITATGQRVTLRCSPRSGDLSVYWYQQSLDQGLQFLIQYYNGEERAKGNILERFSAQQFPDLHSELNLSSLELGDSALYFCASSVGVLTGELFFGEGSRLTVL.

In its sample, this clonotype was seen many times. The chain has TRBV29-1 and TRBJ2-3; D gene unclear. V shed 4 bases and J shed 6 bases, with 11 bases lying between them. Germline lookup yields CDR1 SQVTM and CDR2 ANQGSEA. This CDR3 has 12 residues. The CDR3 region is CSVASPSDTQYF. The CDR3 coding sequence is TGCAGCGTTGCAAGTCCGTCGGATACGCAGTATTTT.

Here the CDR3 reads CAWSPGSGGGYEQYF. Here the CDR3 DNA reads TGTGCCTGGAGCCCTGGGAGCGGGGGGGGTTACGAGCAGTACTTC. This chain uses TRBV30 with TRBJ2-7; the match to TRBD2 covers 10 bases. J lost 4 bases, V lost 3 bases, and 9 bases had no gene match. The CDR3 runs 15 residues. Germline V CDR1 and CDR2: GTSNPN, SVGIG (reference sequence).

In regard to this clonotype: A much larger clone differs from this one at a single base, so this may be a read error. J is TRBJ1-1 and V is TRBV29-1; the D gene is possibly TRBD1 (5 bases). V lost 8 bases and J 1 base, leaving 14 bases between the germline ends. Germline CDR1 is SQVTM and CDR2 is ANQGSEA. This CDR3 contains 13 residues. This CDR3 reads CSISEGRNTEAFF. The DNA for the CDR3 is TGCAGCATTAGTGAGGGGCGGAACACTGAAGCTTTCTTT.

This clonotype was seen repeatedly, ten times or more. The V call is TRBV20-1, the J call TRBJ1-5; 9 bases align to TRBD1. The germline CDR1 and CDR2 sequences are DFQATT and SNEGSKA (reference sequence). V gave up 1 base and J gave up 3 bases; unmatched junction bases: 1. The CDR3 totals 14 residues. CDR3 residues: CSARGTGANQPQHF. The DNA of the CDR3 is TGCAGTGCTAGAGGGACAGGGGCCAATCAGCCCCAGCATTTT.